One and the same sample provided the 10 T cell receptor beta chains below, sequenced in a study of blood T cell repertoires in COVID-19 (dated by TCRdb to the early 2020s). Libraries were prepared through the immunoSEQ multiplex PCR assay. Not all clones reach the TCRdb copy of this immuneACCESS table, which keeps in-frame sequences only. Checked studies attribute under half of the gap to unresolved V genes and leave the rest unexplained. The table for this sample lists hundreds of thousands of clones; 85% of them were counted only once. The ten top clones hold roughly a sixth of the sample. The specimen sequenced was PBMCs or T cells enriched from blood (not recorded which). These receptors were obtained from a man aged 40-49 years who had recovered from COVID-19.

The chain recombines TRBV3-1 (or the pseudogene TRBV3-2) with TRBJ2-3, with D maybe TRBD2 (6 bases). The CDR3 contains 15 residues. Trimming cost V 1 base and J 2 bases, with 10 bases left between them. Germline V gene data show CDR1 as LGHDT and CDR2 as YNNKEL (reference sequence). CDR3 nucleotides: TGTGCCAGCAGCCAAGCTAGCGCCACCACAGATACGCAGTATTTT. Translation gives CASSQASATTDTQYF.

This rearrangement joins TRBV10-1 to TRBJ2-2; no definite D call. The V and J ends lost 0 bases and 8 bases respectively, with 7 bases between them. This CDR3 comprises 13 residues. CDR1 WNHNN and CDR2 SYGVQD come from the germline V gene (reference sequence). CDR3 nucleotide sequence: TGCGCCAGCAGTGAGTCTGAGGCTGGGGAGCTGTTTTTT. Protein sequence: CASSESEAGELFF.

Of note for this clone: Other DNA sequences from this sample encode an identical CDR3 as well. V is TRBV7-3 and J is TRBJ2-1, with a possible D match to TRBD2 (6 bases). Germline-derived CDR1 and CDR2 are SGHTA and FQGTGA. This CDR3 is built from 11 residues. With 3 bases removed from V and 9 bases from J, the gap between germline ends came to 6 bases. The CDR3 sequence is CASSFGGEQFF. The CDR3 DNA is TGTGCCAGCAGCTTCGGGGGTGAGCAGTTCTTC. The whole variable domain, remainder taken from reference TRBV7-3 and TRBJ2-1, is GAGVSQTPSNKVTEKGKYVELRCDPISGHTALYWYRQSLGQGPEFLIYFQGTGAADDSGLPNDRFFAVRPEGSVSTLKIQRTERGDSAVYLCASSFGGEQFFGPGTRLTVL.

This chain connects TRBV4-3 to TRBJ2-7; the match to TRBD2 covers 12 bases. From germline, CDR1 is LGHNA and CDR2 YSLEER. V shed 3 bases, J shed 6 bases, and the junction held 9 bases outside the gene matches. This CDR3 has 16 residues. CDR3 sequence reads: CASSQGLAGGKSEQYF. In nucleotides, the CDR3 is TGCGCCAGCAGCCAGGGTCTAGCGGGAGGGAAGAGCGAGCAGTACTTC.

J is TRBJ1-5 and V is TRBV28; 8 nucleotides line up with TRBD1. V lost 1 base and J lost 6; bases outside the gene matches: 2. Germline CDR1 and CDR2: MDHEN and SYDVKM. This CDR3 comprises 14 residues. The CDR3 loop is CASSLSGGSQPQHF. CDR3 nucleotide sequence: TGTGCCAGCAGTTTATCAGGGGGCAGTCAGCCCCAGCATTTT.

The V gene is TRBV12-3 or TRBV12-4, the J gene TRBJ2-7; the D gene is possibly TRBD2 (6 bases). CDR3 size: 13 residues. V lost 4 bases and J 6 bases, leaving 13 bases between the germline ends. CDR3 loop: CASSYSAGREQYF. In DNA, the CDR3 is TGTGCCAGCAGTTATAGCGCGGGGCGCGAGCAGTACTTC.

This clone appeared once. The CDR3 DNA reads TGTGCCAGCAGCCGGGGTAGTGCTGAAGCTTTCTTT. This sequence encodes CASSRGSAEAFF. V and J are TRBV7-2 and TRBJ1-1, with unresolved D. The CDR3 length is 12 residues. Germline V gives CDR1 SGHTA, CDR2 FQGNSA. V dropped 5 bases and J dropped 6 bases, with 10 bases sitting between them.

The chain is built from TRBV27 and TRBJ1-6; maybe TRBD1 (6 bases). The CDR3 covers 15 residues. V was pared by 2 bases and J by 5 bases, with 10 bases between. Looked up from germline, CDR1 is MNHEY and CDR2 is SMNVEV (reference sequence). CDR3 coding DNA: TGTGCCAGCAGTTTAAACAGGGTGGATAATTCACCCCTCCACTTT. Translated, it gives CASSLNRVDNSPLHF.

The chain combines TRBV2 with TRBJ2-7, with a tentative D call TRBD2 (5 bases). This CDR3 has 14 amino acids. CDR1 is SNHLY, CDR2 FYNNEI, per germline. The V and J ends lost 7 bases and 3 bases respectively, with 16 bases between them. CDR3 DNA sequence: TGTGCCAGCATCCCCCAGCGGATTAGCTACGAGCAGTACTTC. Protein product: CASIPQRISYEQYF.

There are a few counts of this clone. The chain links TRBV11-2 to TRBJ1-1, with 9 bases lining up with TRBD1. Germline-derived CDR1 and CDR2 are SGHAT and FQNNGV. V shed 5 bases, J shed 1 base, and the junction held 11 bases outside the gene matches. The CDR3 consists of 17 residues. CDR3 bases: TGTGCCAGCAGCCGACTCGGACCACAGGGGGCGAACACTGAAGCTTTCTTT. Translated, it gives CASSRLGPQGANTEAFF.